These T cell receptor beta chains were read from a single sample in a study of cytomegalovirus exposure and HLA in healthy donors. The repertoire was sequenced with immunoSEQ multiplex PCR; TCRdb's copy has only in-frame clones and lacks some. Of about 92,000 clones detected, 65% to 85% appear once; the ten largest clones hold roughly 1.1%. Material: PBMCs. All receptors come from a girl aged 2 to 9 in good health and CMV-seropositive. The CDR3 runs from the conserved cysteine through the conserved F or W. D genes are given only for firm matches. Expanded clones get a size class; other rows say once, few or many, or leave the size out.

v_call	j_call	cdr3_length	d_call	clone_size	cdr3_aa	cdr3_nt
TRBV30	TRBJ2-7	15	.	.	CAWSVGLPGLGEQYF	TGTGCCTGGAGTGTAGGGCTGCCAGGGCTGGGCGAGCAGTACTTC
TRBV9	TRBJ2-3	14	.	.	CASSSRVGGDTQYF	TGTGCCAGCAGCTCCAGAGTGGGGGGAGATACGCAGTATTTT
TRBV19	TRBJ1-2	15	.	.	CASLGWTVFNYGYTF	TGTGCCAGTCTAGGTTGGACAGTCTTCAACTATGGCTACACCTTC
TRBV5-6	TRBJ2-7	14	TRBD1	once	CASSGQGGNYEQYF	TGTGCCAGCAGCGGACAGGGAGGCAACTACGAGCAGTACTTC
TRBV9	TRBJ2-7	15	TRBD2	.	CASSETVAGEGEQYF	TGTGCCAGCAGCGAGACAGTAGCGGGAGAGGGCGAGCAGTACTTC
TRBV4-3	TRBJ2-7	17	TRBD2	.	CASSQGPLAGVTYEQYF	TGCGCCAGCAGCCAAGGCCCCCTAGCGGGAGTCACCTACGAGCAGTACTTC
TRBV4-1	TRBJ2-1	18	.	.	CASSQLLRNGSSYNEQFF	TGCGCCAGCAGCCAATTACTAAGGAACGGGAGCTCCTACAATGAGCAGTTCTTC
TRBV6-1	TRBJ1-1	14	.	.	CASSETGSDTEAFF	TGTGCCAGCAGTGAAACAGGGTCTGACACTGAAGCTTTCTTT
TRBV30	TRBJ2-2	16	.	.	CAWSTGWPRGTGELFF	TGTGCCTGGAGCACCGGGTGGCCACGGGGGACCGGGGAGCTGTTTTTT
TRBV27	TRBJ2-1	12	.	few	CASSSSSREQFF	TGTGCCAGCAGTTCCTCATCGAGAGAGCAGTTCTTC
TRBV7-9	TRBJ1-3	15	TRBD1	.	CASSLELQGANTIYF	TGTGCCAGCAGCTTAGAGTTGCAGGGGGCAAACACCATATATTTT
TRBV28	TRBJ1-2	10	.	.	CASSSDGYTF	TGTGCCAGCAGCAGCGATGGCTACACCTTC
TRBV6-5	TRBJ2-2	14	.	.	CASRAAGFTGELFF	TGTGCCAGCAGGGCCGCAGGATTCACCGGGGAGCTGTTTTTT
TRBV30	TRBJ1-2	13	.	.	CAWSVGGGRGYTF	TGTGCCTGGAGTGTAGGCGGGGGACGAGGCTACACCTTC
TRBV15	TRBJ1-1	15	.	.	CATKGPGEGNTEAFF	TGTGCCACCAAGGGCCCTGGAGAGGGGAACACTGAAGCTTTCTTT
TRBV28	TRBJ2-7	13	TRBD1	.	CASKRGGNYEQYF	TGTGCCAGCAAGAGAGGGGGCAACTACGAGCAGTACTTC
TRBV4-1	TRBJ2-1	16	.	.	CASSQGLDPTYNEQFF	TGCGCCAGCAGCCAGGGGCTTGATCCGACCTACAATGAGCAGTTCTTC
TRBV29-1	TRBJ1-2	12	.	.	CSVGGENYGYTF	TGCAGCGTTGGGGGGGAAAATTATGGCTACACCTTC
TRBV5-1	TRBJ1-2	16	TRBD1	.	CASRNSSGTANYGYTF	TGCGCCAGCAGGAACTCGAGTGGGACAGCTAACTATGGCTACACCTTC
TRBV19	TRBJ1-5	15	TRBD1	.	CASKRDRDSGQPQHF	TGTGCCAGTAAGCGGGACAGGGATTCCGGTCAGCCCCAGCATTTT
TRBV27	TRBJ2-1	15	TRBD2	.	CASSSGGGSFDEQFF	TGTGCCAGCAGCTCGGGGGGAGGCTCTTTTGATGAGCAGTTCTTC
TRBV14	TRBJ2-6	14	.	.	CASSAISGANVLTF	TGTGCCAGCAGCGCGATATCTGGGGCCAACGTCCTGACTTTC
TRBV7-2	TRBJ2-7	15	TRBD1	.	CASRLRDRDHYEQYF	TGTGCCAGCAGGCTCCGGGACAGGGACCACTACGAGCAGTACTTC
TRBV1	TRBJ2-5	16	.	.	CTSSLTGGGGKETQYF	TGCACCAGCAGCCTTACAGGGGGCGGTGGGAAAGAGACCCAGTACTTC
TRBV6-5	TRBJ2-1	16	.	.	CASSYRGGKGINEQFF	TGTGCCAGCAGTTATAGGGGGGGGAAAGGGATTAATGAGCAGTTCTTC
TRBV29-1	TRBJ2-1	16	TRBD2	.	CSASASGRSLDNEQFF	TGCAGCGCCTCGGCTAGCGGGAGGAGCTTAGACAATGAGCAGTTCTTC